The table lists the clone carrying this T cell receptor (beta chain) with many counts. Its antigen is undetermined. The source of the sample is a study of T cells in Graves' hyperthyroidism and ophthalmopathy. General study results and limits: The model made its ophthalmopathy prediction, and onset followed a median approximately 7 months later. Among thyroid clonotypes expanded above 0.001, most also appeared in blood.

The CDR3 covers 10 residues. V lost 4 bases, J lost 7 bases, and 5 bases lay in between. Germline V CDR1 and CDR2: SNHLY, FYNNEI. Each person with ophthalmopathy scored at least 3 on the Clinical Activity Score, reached NOSPECS grade 4 or higher, and had been ill under 3 months. The CDR3 regions of TCR beta were amplified from RNA transcripts. With the HTBI primer set, the TCR CDR3 went through a first round of RT-PCR. TCRdb passed the multiplex PCR reads through MiXCR, listing each CDR3 protein once. The sample lists over 500,000 distinct CDR3 sequences; 15% to 20% were seen once. The receptor was derived from a woman aged 18-30 years with Graves' ophthalmopathy. This chain links TRBV2 with TRBJ2-7, with D unclear. The sequenced sample consisted of blood. The chain's CDR3 is CASSVEEQYF. For the CDR3, the DNA is TGTGCCAGCAGTGTAGAGGAGCAGTACTTC.